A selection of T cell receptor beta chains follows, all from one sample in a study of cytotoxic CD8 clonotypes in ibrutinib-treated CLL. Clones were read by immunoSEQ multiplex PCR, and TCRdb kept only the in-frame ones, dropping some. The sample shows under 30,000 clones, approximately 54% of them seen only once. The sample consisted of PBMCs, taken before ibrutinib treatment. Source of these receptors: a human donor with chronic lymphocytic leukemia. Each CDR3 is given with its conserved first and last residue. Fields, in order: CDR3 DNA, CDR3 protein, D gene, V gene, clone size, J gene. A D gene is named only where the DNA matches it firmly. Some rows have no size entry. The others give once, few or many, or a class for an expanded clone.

CDR3nt: TGTGCCAGCAGACACCAGACAGGAGCCTACAATGAGCAGTTCTTC
CDR3aa: CASRHQTGAYNEQFF
d_gene: -
v_gene: TRBV7-9
abundance: -
j_gene: TRBJ2-1

CDR3nt: TGTGCCAGCAGTTACTCGGCAGGGGGCAAAGGGACCCAGTACTTC
CDR3aa: CASSYSAGGKGTQYF
d_gene: TRBD1
v_gene: TRBV6-5
abundance: -
j_gene: TRBJ2-5

CDR3nt: TGTGCCAGCAGTTACTCGAGGTCGGGGGCCTACAATGAGCAGTTCTTC
CDR3aa: CASSYSRSGAYNEQFF
d_gene: -
v_gene: TRBV6-5
abundance: -
j_gene: TRBJ2-1

CDR3nt: TGTGCCAGCAGCTTATATCCTTACAGCGGCTATGGCTACACCTTC
CDR3aa: CASSLYPYSGYGYTF
d_gene: -
v_gene: TRBV7-3
abundance: few
j_gene: TRBJ1-2

CDR3nt: TGTGCCAGCCGTTTTTGGGGGACAGACGCTTACTACGAGCAGTACTTC
CDR3aa: CASRFWGTDAYYEQYF
d_gene: TRBD1
v_gene: TRBV7-9
abundance: -
j_gene: TRBJ2-7

CDR3nt: TGTGCCAGCAGCTTGATTTCGCAGGGCTCTGGAAACACCATATATTTT
CDR3aa: CASSLISQGSGNTIYF
d_gene: -
v_gene: TRBV7-9
abundance: few
j_gene: TRBJ1-3

CDR3nt: TGTGCCAGCAGCTCAGGACAACGCACCGGGGAGCTGTTTTTT
CDR3aa: CASSSGQRTGELFF
d_gene: -
v_gene: TRBV7-3
abundance: -
j_gene: TRBJ2-2

CDR3nt: TGTGCCAGCAGTCTTCTGACTAGCGGGGGGGTGAATACGCAGTATTTT
CDR3aa: CASSLLTSGGVNTQYF
d_gene: TRBD2
v_gene: TRBV7-2
abundance: -
j_gene: TRBJ2-3

CDR3nt: TGTGCCAGCAGTGAGAGGGGGGCCTCCTACAATGAGCAGTTCTTC
CDR3aa: CASSERGASYNEQFF
d_gene: -
v_gene: TRBV6-1
abundance: -
j_gene: TRBJ2-1

CDR3nt: TGTGCCAGCGGACCGGCTAACTATGGCTACACCTTC
CDR3aa: CASGPANYGYTF
d_gene: -
v_gene: TRBV11-2
abundance: few
j_gene: TRBJ1-2

CDR3nt: TGTGCCAGCAGTAGGGGGGGGTTAGGGGGACCTCTGATGAACACTGAAGCTTTCTTT
CDR3aa: CASSRGGLGGPLMNTEAFF
d_gene: -
v_gene: TRBV7-2
abundance: -
j_gene: TRBJ1-1